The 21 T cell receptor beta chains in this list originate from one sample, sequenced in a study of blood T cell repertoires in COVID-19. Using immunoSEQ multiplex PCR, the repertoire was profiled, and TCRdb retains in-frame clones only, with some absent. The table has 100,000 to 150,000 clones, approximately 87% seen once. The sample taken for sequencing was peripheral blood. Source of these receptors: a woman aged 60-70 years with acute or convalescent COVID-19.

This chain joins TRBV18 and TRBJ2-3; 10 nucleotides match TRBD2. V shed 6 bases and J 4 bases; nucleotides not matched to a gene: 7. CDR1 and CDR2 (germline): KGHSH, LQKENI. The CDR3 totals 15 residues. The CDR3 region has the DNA TGTGCCAGCTCCAAGGGGACTAGCGTGGCAGATACGCAGTATTTT. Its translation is CASSKGTSVADTQYF.

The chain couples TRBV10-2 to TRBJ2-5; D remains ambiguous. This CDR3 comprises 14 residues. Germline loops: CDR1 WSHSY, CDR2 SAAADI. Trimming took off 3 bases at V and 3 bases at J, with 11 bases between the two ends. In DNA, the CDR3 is TGCGCCAGCAGTGAAGAAAATCGGGAAGAGACCCAGTACTTC. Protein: CASSEENREETQYF.

The CDR3 is CASSLAGAGAGEAQYF. The DNA of the CDR3 is TGTGCCAGCAGCTTGGCCGGGGCGGGAGCGGGGGAGGCCCAGTACTTC. J is TRBJ2-5 and V is TRBV5-4, with 8 positions matching TRBD2. In germline, CDR1 is SGHNT, CDR2 YYREEE (reference sequence). V shed 0 bases, J shed 9 bases, and the junction held 13 bases outside the gene matches. The CDR3 has 16 residues.

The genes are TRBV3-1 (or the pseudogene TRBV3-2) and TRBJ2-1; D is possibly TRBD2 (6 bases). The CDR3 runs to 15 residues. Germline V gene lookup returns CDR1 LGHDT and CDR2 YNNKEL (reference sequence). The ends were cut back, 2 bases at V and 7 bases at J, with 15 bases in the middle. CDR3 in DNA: TGTGCCAGCAGCCAACAAGGAGGAGGGAATAATGAGCAGTTCTTC. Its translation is CASSQQGGGNNEQFF.

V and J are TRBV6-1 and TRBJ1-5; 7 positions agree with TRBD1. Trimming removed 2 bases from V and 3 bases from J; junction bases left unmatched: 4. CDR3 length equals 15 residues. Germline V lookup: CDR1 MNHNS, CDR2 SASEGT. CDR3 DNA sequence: TGTGCCAGCAGTGAAAACAGGGGTGACAATCAGCCCCAGCATTTT. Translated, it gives CASSENRGDNQPQHF.

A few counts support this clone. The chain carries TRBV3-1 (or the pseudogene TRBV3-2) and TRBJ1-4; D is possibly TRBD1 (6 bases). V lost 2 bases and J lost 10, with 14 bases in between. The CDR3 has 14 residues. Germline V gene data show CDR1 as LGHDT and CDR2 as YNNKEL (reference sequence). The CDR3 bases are TGTGCCAGCAGCCAAAAACAGGGATTCGCAAAACTGTTTTTT. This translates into CASSQKQGFAKLFF.

For the CDR3, the DNA is TGTGCCTGGAGTGCAGGGGACAGACTGATTAACACTGAAGCTTTCTTT. This gives the protein CAWSAGDRLINTEAFF. The V and J genes are TRBV30 and TRBJ1-1; TRBD1 matches 7 bases. Germline CDR1 GTSNPN, CDR2 SVGIG (reference sequence). CDR3 size: 16 residues. Trimming at V came to 1 base and at J to 2 bases, leaving 10 bases not matched to a gene.

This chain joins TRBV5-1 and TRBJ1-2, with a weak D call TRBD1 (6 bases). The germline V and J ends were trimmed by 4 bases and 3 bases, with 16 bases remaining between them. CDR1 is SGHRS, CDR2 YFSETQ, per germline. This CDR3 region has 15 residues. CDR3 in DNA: TGCGCCAGCAGCCCCGGAGGAGACAGGTACTATGGCTACACCTTC. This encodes CASSPGGDRYYGYTF.

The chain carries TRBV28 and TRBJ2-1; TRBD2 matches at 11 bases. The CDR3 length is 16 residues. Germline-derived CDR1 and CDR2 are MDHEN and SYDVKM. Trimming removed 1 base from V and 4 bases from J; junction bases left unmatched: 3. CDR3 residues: CASSLSGLAEYNEQFF. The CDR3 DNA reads TGTGCCAGCAGTTTATCGGGACTAGCGGAGTACAATGAGCAGTTCTTC. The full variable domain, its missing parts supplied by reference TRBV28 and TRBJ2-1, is DVKVTQSSRYLVKRTGEKVFLECVQDMDHENMFWYRQDPGLGLRLIYFSYDVKMKEKGDIPEGYSVSREKKERFSLILESASTNQTSMYLCASSLSGLAEYNEQFFGPGTRLTVL.

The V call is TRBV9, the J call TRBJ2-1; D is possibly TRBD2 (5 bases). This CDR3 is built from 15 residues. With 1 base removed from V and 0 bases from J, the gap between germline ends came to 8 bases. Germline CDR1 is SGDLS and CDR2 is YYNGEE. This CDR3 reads CASSVNGLSYNEQFF. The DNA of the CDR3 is TGTGCCAGCAGCGTAAATGGACTCTCCTACAATGAGCAGTTCTTC.

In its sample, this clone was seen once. The CDR3 bases are TGTGCCATCAGTGAGTCGACAACAGGGGGGCTCTACGAGCAGTACTTC. The encoded protein is CAISESTTGGLYEQYF. This sequence joins TRBV10-3 and TRBJ2-7, with 8 bases fitting TRBD1. The CDR3 is made up of 16 amino acids. The trim removed 0 bases at V and 3 bases at J, leaving 7 bases unmatched. Germline CDR1 reads ENHRY; CDR2 reads SYGVKD.

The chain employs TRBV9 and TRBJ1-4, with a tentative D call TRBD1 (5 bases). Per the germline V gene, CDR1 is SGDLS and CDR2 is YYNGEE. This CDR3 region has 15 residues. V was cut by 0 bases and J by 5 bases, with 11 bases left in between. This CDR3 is CASSVEGALNEKLFF. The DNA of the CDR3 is TGTGCCAGCAGCGTAGAAGGGGCCCTCAATGAAAAACTGTTTTTT.

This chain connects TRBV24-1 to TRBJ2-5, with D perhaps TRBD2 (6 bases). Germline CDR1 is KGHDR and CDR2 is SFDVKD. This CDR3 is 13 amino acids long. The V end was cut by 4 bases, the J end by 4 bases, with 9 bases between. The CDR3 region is CATSDGGGETQYF. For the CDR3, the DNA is TGTGCCACCAGTGACGGGGGAGGAGAGACCCAGTACTTC.

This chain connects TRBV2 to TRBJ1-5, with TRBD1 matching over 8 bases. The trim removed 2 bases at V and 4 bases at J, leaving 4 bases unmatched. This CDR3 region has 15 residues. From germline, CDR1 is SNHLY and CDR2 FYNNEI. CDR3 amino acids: CASSEWTGPNQPQHF. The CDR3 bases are TGTGCCAGCAGTGAATGGACAGGGCCAAATCAGCCCCAGCATTTT.

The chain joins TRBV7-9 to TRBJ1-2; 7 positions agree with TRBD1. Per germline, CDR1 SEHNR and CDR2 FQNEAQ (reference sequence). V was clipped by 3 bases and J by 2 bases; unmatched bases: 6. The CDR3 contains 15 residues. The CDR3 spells CASSFPTGVNYGYTF. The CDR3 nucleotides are TGTGCCAGCAGCTTTCCTACAGGGGTGAACTATGGCTACACCTTC.

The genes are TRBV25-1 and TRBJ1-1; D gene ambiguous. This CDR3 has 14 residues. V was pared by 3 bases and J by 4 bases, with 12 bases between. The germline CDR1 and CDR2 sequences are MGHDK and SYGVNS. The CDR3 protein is CASSDPRRGTEAFF. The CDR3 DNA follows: TGTGCCAGCAGTGATCCTCGGAGAGGCACTGAAGCTTTCTTT.

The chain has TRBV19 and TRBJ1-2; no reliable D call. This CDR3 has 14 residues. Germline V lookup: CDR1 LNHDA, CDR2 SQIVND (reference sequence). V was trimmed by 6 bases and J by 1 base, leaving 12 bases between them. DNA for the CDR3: TGTGCCAGTAGACTTCACGGGAATAACTATGGCTACACCTTC. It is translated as CASRLHGNNYGYTF.

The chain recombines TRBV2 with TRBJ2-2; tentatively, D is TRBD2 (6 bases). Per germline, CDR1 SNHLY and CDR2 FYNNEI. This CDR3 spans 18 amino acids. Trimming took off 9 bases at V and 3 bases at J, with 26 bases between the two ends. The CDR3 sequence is CARRAYPVGTGDTGELFF. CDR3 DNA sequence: TGTGCCAGAAGGGCCTACCCGGTGGGGACGGGAGACACCGGGGAGCTGTTTTTT.

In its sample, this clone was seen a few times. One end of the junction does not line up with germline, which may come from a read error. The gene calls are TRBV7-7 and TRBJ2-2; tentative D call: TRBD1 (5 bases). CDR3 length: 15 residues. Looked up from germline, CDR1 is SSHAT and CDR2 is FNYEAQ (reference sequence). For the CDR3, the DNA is TGTGCTAGCAGCTTAGAAGGGGTAAACACCGGGGAGCTGTTTTTT. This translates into CASSLEGVNTGELFF.

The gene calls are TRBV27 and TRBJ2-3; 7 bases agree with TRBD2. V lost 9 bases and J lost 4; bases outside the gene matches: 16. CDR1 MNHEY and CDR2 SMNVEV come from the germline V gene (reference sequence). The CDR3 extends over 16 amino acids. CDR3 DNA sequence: TGTGCCAGAGTGCCCCCCCTAGCGGACGGACCAGATACGCAGTATTTT. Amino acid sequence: CARVPPLADGPDTQYF.

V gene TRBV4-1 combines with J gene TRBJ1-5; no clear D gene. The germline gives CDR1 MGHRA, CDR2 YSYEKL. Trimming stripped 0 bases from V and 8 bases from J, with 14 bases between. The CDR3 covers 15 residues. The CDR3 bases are TGCGCCAGCAGCCAAGATTGGGCAGTGGGTGAGCCCCAGCATTTT. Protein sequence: CASSQDWAVGEPQHF.